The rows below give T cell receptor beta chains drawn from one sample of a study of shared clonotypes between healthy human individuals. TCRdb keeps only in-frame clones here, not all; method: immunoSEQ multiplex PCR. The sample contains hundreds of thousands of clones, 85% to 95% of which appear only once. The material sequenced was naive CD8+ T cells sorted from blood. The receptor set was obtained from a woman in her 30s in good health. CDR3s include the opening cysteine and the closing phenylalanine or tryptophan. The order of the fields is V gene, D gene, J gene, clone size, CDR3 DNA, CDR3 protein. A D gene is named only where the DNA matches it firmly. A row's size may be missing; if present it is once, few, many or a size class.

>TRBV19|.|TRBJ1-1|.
TGTGCCAGTAGTATTGGGGGGCTTGGCACTGAAGCTTTCTTT
CASSIGGLGTEAFF
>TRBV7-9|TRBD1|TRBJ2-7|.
TGTGCCAGCAGCTTAGGCGGGACAGGGATAACCTACGAGCAGTACTTC
CASSLGGTGITYEQYF
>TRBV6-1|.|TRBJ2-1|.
TGTGCCAGCACCCTATTAGCGGAAGGGTACAATGAGCAGTTCTTC
CASTLLAEGYNEQFF
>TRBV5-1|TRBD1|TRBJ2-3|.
TGCGCCAGCAGCTTAAGACAGGGGGGCACAGATACGCAGTATTTT
CASSLRQGGTDTQYF
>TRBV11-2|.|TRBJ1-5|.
TGTGCCAGCAGCTTAGATGGGGGGCAGCCCCAGCATTTT
CASSLDGGQPQHF
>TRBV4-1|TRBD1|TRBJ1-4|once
TGCGCCAGCAGCCAAGACACCGGGACAGGGTTCAATGAAAAACTGTTTTTT
CASSQDTGTGFNEKLFF
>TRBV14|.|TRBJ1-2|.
TGTGCCAGCAGCCAAGTGTCTCGCAGGGGTGTCTATGGCTACACCTTC
CASSQVSRRGVYGYTF
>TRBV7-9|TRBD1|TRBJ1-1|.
TGTGCCAGCAGCCAGACCGGGACAGTGGACACTGAAGCTTTCTTT
CASSQTGTVDTEAFF
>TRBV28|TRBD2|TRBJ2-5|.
TGTGCCAGCAGTTCCGGACTAGCGGGAGACGAATCTGGGGAGACCCAGTACTTC
CASSSGLAGDESGETQYF
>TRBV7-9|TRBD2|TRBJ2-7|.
TGTGCCAGCAGCTACGGGACTAGCGGCGAGCAGTACTTC
CASSYGTSGEQYF
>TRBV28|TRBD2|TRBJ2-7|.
TGTGCCAGCCAGAAAACCCTAGCGGGAGGGTTCTACGAGCAGTACTTC
CASQKTLAGGFYEQYF
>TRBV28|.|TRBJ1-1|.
TGTGCCAGCAGTTCCCCCGCAGGGGTCGCTAACACTGAAGCTTTCTTT
CASSSPAGVANTEAFF
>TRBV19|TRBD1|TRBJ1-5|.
TGTGCCAGTAGCCCGACAGGGCCTAATCAGCCCCAGCATTTT
CASSPTGPNQPQHF
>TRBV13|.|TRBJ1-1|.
TGTGCCAGCAGCGTCAATATGAACACTGAAGCTTTCTTT
CASSVNMNTEAFF
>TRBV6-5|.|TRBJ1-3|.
TGTGCCAGCAGTTACTCGGGCAGCTCTGGAAACACCATATATTTT
CASSYSGSSGNTIYF
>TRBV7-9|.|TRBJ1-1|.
TGTGCCAGCAGCTTAGGGATCGGTTGGAACACTGAAGCTTTCTTT
CASSLGIGWNTEAFF
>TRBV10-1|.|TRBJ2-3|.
TGCGCCAGCAGTAAGACAGCGGGAGATACGCAGTATTTT
CASSKTAGDTQYF
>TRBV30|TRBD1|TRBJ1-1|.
TGTGCCTGGGGGACAGGGGAAGTTGAAGCTTTCTTT
CAWGTGEVEAFF
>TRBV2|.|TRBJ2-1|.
TGTGCCAGCAGGGGGACTCACAGCTCCTACAATGAGCAGTTCTTC
CASRGTHSSYNEQFF
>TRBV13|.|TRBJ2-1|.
TGTGCCAGCAGCTTATCTAGCGTCGATGAGCAGTTCTTC
CASSLSSVDEQFF
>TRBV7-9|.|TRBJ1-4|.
TGTGCCAGCAGCTCCCCCGGACGACAGCCAACTAATGAAAAACTGTTTTTT
CASSSPGRQPTNEKLFF
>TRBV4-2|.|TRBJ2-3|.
TGTGCCAGCAGCCAAACAGGGACGGGCACAGATACGCAGTATTTT
CASSQTGTGTDTQYF
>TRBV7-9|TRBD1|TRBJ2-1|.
TGTGCCAGCAGCTCTAACCGGGACAGAGGGTACAATGAGCAGTTCTTC
CASSSNRDRGYNEQFF
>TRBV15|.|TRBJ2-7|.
TGTGCCACCAGCGAGGACTTACTATCCTACGAGCAGTACTTC
CATSEDLLSYEQYF
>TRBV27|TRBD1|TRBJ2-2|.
TGTGCCAGCAGTTTACTTTTGGGGACAGGGAACACCGGGGAGCTGTTTTTT
CASSLLLGTGNTGELFF